Described below is a single T cell receptor (beta chain) sequence and its context. The data stem from a study of T cell responses to AZD1222 COVID-19 vaccine. The CDR3 has 14 residues. From germline, CDR1 is MNHEY and CDR2 SMNVEV (reference sequence). V gave up 7 bases and J gave up 2 bases; unmatched junction bases: 8. The data were produced by immunoSEQ multiplex PCR, yet TCRdb's version contains in-frame clones alone and is incomplete. The repertoire includes some 120,000 clones, around 90% of them detected once, and under 9.5% sits in the top ten. Specimen: peripheral blood, collected on day 0 of AZD1222 vaccination. This receptor was taken from an adult in good health. This chain joins TRBV27 and TRBJ2-7; 7 bases match TRBD2. CDR3 loop: CASTPGAGAYEQYF. The CDR3 DNA reads TGTGCCAGCACCCCGGGCGCGGGGGCCTACGAGCAGTACTTC.